Here is one T cell receptor (beta chain) with its context. The CDR3 has 12 residues. Germline CDR1 and CDR2: LGHDT and YNNKEL (reference sequence). Trimming stripped 4 bases from V and 9 bases from J, with 10 bases between. The data originate from a study of control samples from healthy donors and cancer patients. Here immunoSEQ multiplex PCR was the method, and the copy in TCRdb shows in-frame clones only, minus some. The sample has some 170,000 clones; around 94% are singletons. Source material: PBMCs. This sequence originates from a man in his 60s with colorectal cancer. The rearrangement links TRBV3-1 (or the pseudogene TRBV3-2) to TRBJ2-1; D tentatively fits TRBD1 or TRBD2 (5 bases each). DNA for the CDR3: TGTGCCAGCAGCCTCTTTGGGGGTGAGCAGTTCTTC. Translating gives CASSLFGGEQFF.